These T cell receptor beta chains were read from a single sample in a study of T cells after yellow fever vaccination. MiXCR, applied by TCRdb to the 5' RACE reads, yields one record per CDR3 protein. The data contain just under 600,000 distinct CDR3 sequences, about 13% of them singletons. Sequenced material: PBMCs, taken on the day of the yellow fever booster vaccination. The receptors stem from a man younger than 40 who received the YFV17D yellow fever vaccine. CDR3s include the opening cysteine and the closing phenylalanine or tryptophan. A D gene is named only where the DNA matches it firmly.

j_gene: TRBJ2-5; d_gene: NA; v_gene: TRBV28; CDR3aa: CASSTQGETQYF
j_gene: TRBJ2-7; d_gene: NA; v_gene: TRBV7-2; CDR3aa: CASSWDRSYEQYF
j_gene: TRBJ2-1; d_gene: NA; v_gene: TRBV4-2; CDR3aa: CASSPRTERLYNEQFF
j_gene: TRBJ2-7; d_gene: NA; v_gene: TRBV7-2; CDR3aa: CASSMGWGGVVEQYF
j_gene: TRBJ2-1; d_gene: NA; v_gene: TRBV10-3; CDR3aa: CAIKTGYSYNEQFF
j_gene: TRBJ2-7; d_gene: NA; v_gene: TRBV7-2; CDR3aa: CASRLSEGEQYF
j_gene: TRBJ2-7; d_gene: NA; v_gene: TRBV6-5; CDR3aa: CASSYENSLPGEQYF
j_gene: TRBJ1-5; d_gene: NA; v_gene: TRBV7-9; CDR3aa: CASSFGRNQPQHF
j_gene: TRBJ1-2; d_gene: NA; v_gene: TRBV4-3; CDR3aa: CASSQDWGNYGYTF
j_gene: TRBJ2-6; d_gene: NA; v_gene: TRBV28; CDR3aa: CASSFDRLSGANVLTF
j_gene: TRBJ2-6; d_gene: TRBD1; v_gene: TRBV20-1; CDR3aa: CSARLGTGGGGANVLTF
j_gene: TRBJ2-2; d_gene: NA; v_gene: TRBV24-1; CDR3aa: CATRDSNTGELFF
j_gene: TRBJ2-5; d_gene: TRBD2; v_gene: TRBV27; CDR3aa: CASSLSMAGVFQETQYF
j_gene: TRBJ1-1; d_gene: NA; v_gene: TRBV20-1; CDR3aa: CSARDYIFAATEAFF
j_gene: TRBJ2-2; d_gene: TRBD2; v_gene: TRBV5-1; CDR3aa: CASSLGLAGVGGELFF
j_gene: TRBJ2-1; d_gene: NA; v_gene: TRBV7-6; CDR3aa: CASSILSGEQFF
j_gene: TRBJ2-2; d_gene: TRBD2; v_gene: TRBV3-1; CDR3aa: CASSQRLAGIAVGELFF
j_gene: TRBJ2-1; d_gene: NA; v_gene: TRBV20-1; CDR3aa: CSARIDFGRWSYNEQFF
j_gene: TRBJ2-1; d_gene: NA; v_gene: TRBV7-2; CDR3aa: CASKPLETLYNEQFF
j_gene: TRBJ2-1; d_gene: TRBD2; v_gene: TRBV20-1; CDR3aa: CSVKPGTSSREQFF
j_gene: TRBJ2-1; d_gene: NA; v_gene: TRBV20-1; CDR3aa: CSARESESGMDEQFF
j_gene: TRBJ2-1; d_gene: NA; v_gene: TRBV5-1; CDR3aa: CASSLGGGGVEQFF
j_gene: TRBJ1-4; d_gene: NA; v_gene: TRBV20-1; CDR3aa: CSARDPQGAREKLFF
j_gene: TRBJ2-3; d_gene: TRBD2; v_gene: TRBV11-2; CDR3aa: CASSPKLAESTDTQYF
j_gene: TRBJ2-6; d_gene: NA; v_gene: TRBV7-9; CDR3aa: CASSPPDSSGANVLTF
j_gene: TRBJ2-1; d_gene: NA; v_gene: TRBV5-4; CDR3aa: CASSTVDEQFF
j_gene: TRBJ2-3; d_gene: NA; v_gene: TRBV9; CDR3aa: CASLLARSTDTQYF
j_gene: TRBJ1-4; d_gene: NA; v_gene: TRBV20-1; CDR3aa: CSATGSATNEKLFF
j_gene: TRBJ2-3; d_gene: TRBD2; v_gene: TRBV6-4; CDR3aa: CASRQLAGGQSSSTDTQYF
j_gene: TRBJ2-3; d_gene: NA; v_gene: TRBV7-6; CDR3aa: CASSLSYTQYF
j_gene: TRBJ2-7; d_gene: TRBD1; v_gene: TRBV29-1; CDR3aa: CSEPGQSSYEQYF
j_gene: TRBJ2-2; d_gene: TRBD1; v_gene: TRBV5-1; CDR3aa: CASSLGQGGVTGELFF
j_gene: TRBJ2-2; d_gene: NA; v_gene: TRBV5-6; CDR3aa: CASSWDGGELFF
j_gene: TRBJ2-4; d_gene: NA; v_gene: TRBV10-2; CDR3aa: CASSGQQLAKNIQYF
j_gene: TRBJ2-1; d_gene: NA; v_gene: TRBV9; CDR3aa: CASSQPPVGRGYNEQFF
j_gene: TRBJ1-5; d_gene: NA; v_gene: TRBV30; CDR3aa: CAWSGDSNQPQHF
j_gene: TRBJ2-3; d_gene: TRBD2; v_gene: TRBV19; CDR3aa: CASSLRESRSTDTQYF
j_gene: TRBJ2-3; d_gene: NA; v_gene: TRBV6-1; CDR3aa: CASRRGTRSTDTQYF
j_gene: TRBJ1-3; d_gene: NA; v_gene: TRBV5-5; CDR3aa: CASTSRLQGTGNTIYF
j_gene: TRBJ2-3; d_gene: TRBD2; v_gene: TRBV19; CDR3aa: CATLAGGSDTQYF
j_gene: TRBJ2-7; d_gene: NA; v_gene: TRBV24-1; CDR3aa: CATSEGIEQYF
j_gene: TRBJ1-2; d_gene: TRBD1; v_gene: TRBV20-1; CDR3aa: CSARDLDRAFGYTF
j_gene: TRBJ2-7; d_gene: TRBD2; v_gene: TRBV9; CDR3aa: CASSTGLAGVGEQYF
j_gene: TRBJ1-2; d_gene: TRBD1; v_gene: TRBV7-2; CDR3aa: CASSPGQASNYGYTF
j_gene: TRBJ2-1; d_gene: TRBD2; v_gene: TRBV20-1; CDR3aa: CSARVGLAGGRHEQFF
j_gene: TRBJ2-4; d_gene: TRBD1; v_gene: TRBV25-1; CDR3aa: CASSPNRGSKNIQYF
j_gene: TRBJ2-5; d_gene: TRBD2; v_gene: TRBV7-2; CDR3aa: CASSFGREAATQYF
j_gene: TRBJ2-7; d_gene: NA; v_gene: TRBV27; CDR3aa: CASSFGTEYEQYF
j_gene: TRBJ2-5; d_gene: NA; v_gene: TRBV6-1; CDR3aa: CATGTTRNEFRETQYF
j_gene: TRBJ2-7; d_gene: TRBD2; v_gene: TRBV19; CDR3aa: CASSTTGLAGNYEQYF
j_gene: TRBJ2-5; d_gene: NA; v_gene: TRBV7-2; CDR3aa: CASSYDVSTETQYF
j_gene: TRBJ2-1; d_gene: NA; v_gene: TRBV20-1; CDR3aa: CSASIPGIRSYNEQFF
j_gene: TRBJ1-1; d_gene: NA; v_gene: TRBV5-4; CDR3aa: CASSPRQALNTEAFF